This T cell receptor (beta chain) was sequenced for a study of blood T cell repertoires in COVID-19 (dated by TCRdb to 2018 to 2021). Background on the whole study: Collaborator samples came from the United States, Italy and Spain and covered acute and convalescent phases of COVID-19. The prospective study material was composed of cDNA or gDNA derived from T cells, B-cell-depleted T cells, or PBMCs. Deeply sampled blood TCRbeta repertoires from subjects exposed to, actively infected with, or recovered from COVID-19 were included in the dataset. A freely available public database, intended as a resource for researchers studying the immune response to SARS-CoV-2, is where the repertoires were released. The samples were drawn from two sources: the first 160 participants of the ongoing ImmuneRACE study, and some 1,300 subjects contributed by 6 global collaborators. Nearly every sample came with metadata listing a de-identified subject ID, COVID-19 status, age in years and sex. HLA class I and class II types, where available, came from metadata supplied by the sample provider rather than from assay-based typing.

Summary of the overall study and its limitations: The amount of clinical and demographic metadata varied by source and participant and was provided uncurated.

Relative to germline, V is missing 10 bases and J is missing 2 bases, with 5 bases of the junction outside any gene match. The CDR3 runs 14 residues from the cysteine to the phenylalanine. Of all the DNA, just the CDR3 is kept, 42 bases in frame from base 1. The germline V gene provides CDR1 MNHEY and CDR2 SVGAGI. On this clone: Its antigen is still unknown. No much larger clone is present one base from it, and per-base qualities are unavailable.

TCRbeta CDR3 regions were amplified from genomic DNA by means of the immunoSEQ Assay, a bias-controlled multiplex PCR. The original methods were these. The number of nucleated cells in each sample was estimated from the amplification of reference gene primers within the assay. To quantify the absolute abundance of each unique TCRbeta CDR3 rearrangement, sequence reads were collapsed and filtered. For each sample, productive Simpson clonality was calculated as the square root of Simpson's diversity index over productive rearrangements. Drawn from immuneACCESS, this table holds only the in-frame rearrangements with V and J called that TCRdb kept. Clones are partly lost; checked studies trace under half to an unresolved V gene and leave the rest unexplained. D and trimming were read from the DNA, whereas the V and J calls and clone size are those reported in that table. Here the sample has hundreds of thousands of clones; roughly 84% occur a single time. The top ten clonotypes cover 2.5% to 3% of the sample.

Enrolling through a virtual design, the prospective study's participants ranged in age from roughly 18 to 89 years and lived across about two dozen United States geographic areas. To assign participants to cohorts, the prospective study relied on clinical history that participants themselves reported in a screening survey and a study questionnaire. ImmuneRACE Cohort 3 recovered participants were defined by two consecutive negative NP/OP PCR tests, healthcare professional clearance, or symptom resolution. Each participant in the prospective study had whole blood, serum and a nasopharyngeal or oropharyngeal swab collected by mobile phlebotomists. Prospective study participants could optionally give additional blood draws and questionnaires over a roughly 2-month period. Prospective study blood samples were shipped either frozen or at room temperature before DNA extraction.

The V and J genes are TRBV6-5 and TRBJ2-1, with 10 bases in between that match TRBD2. The sequence derives from a woman in her thirties who had recovered from COVID-19. Sequenced: PBMCs or T cells enriched from blood (not recorded which). The nucleotides read TGTGCCACCCTCCTAGCGGGGGCCTACAATGAGCAGTTCTTC. This encodes CATLLAGAYNEQFF.